This paragraph covers one T cell receptor beta chain sequence. Its antigen has not been determined. Per-nucleotide qualities are absent, and no much larger clonotype sits a single base away. The data are from a study of shared clonotypes between healthy human individuals (TCRdb year 2020). About the study as a whole: The cohort comprised two women and a few men aged 18 to 49 years. Libraries were prepared and TCR repertoires were sequenced by different laboratories using diverse techniques, in order to increase sequencing depth and limit assay-specific biases. For each donor, CD4 naive and CD4 memory were each run on three plates, CD8 naive on two plates, and CD8 memory on one plate. Per donor, leukapheresis produced somewhere between about 0.9 and 9 billion PBMCs. Blood TCR repertoires of a handful of healthy adults were deeply sequenced to estimate repertoire size and the extent of clonotype sharing between individuals.

Results and caveats for the whole study, not just this receptor: Pairwise subsampling led to the expectation that sequencing depth would affect the degree of clonotype sharing among donors. Estimated clonotype richness was generally larger for naive than for memory subsets. Only blood was sampled, and tissue TCR repertoires likely differ from those in blood. Clonotypes shared by all four sorted-subset donors showed higher generation probabilities than non-shared clonotypes. Sharing across a few donors was observed for about 5% of naive CD4, under 4% of naive CD8, over 2% of memory CD4, and less than 0.45% of memory CD8 clonotypes. The small number of donors limited the genetic and exposure-history diversity represented. Even with the large sequencing depth, rarefaction of the sorted-subset datasets indicated that sequencing was incomplete.

The trim is 0 bases for V and 0 bases for J, with a gap of 2 bases between the germline ends. The germline V gene encodes CDR1 MNHEY and CDR2 SMNVEV (reference sequence). The CDR3 runs 13 residues from the cysteine to the phenylalanine. The DNA shown is the 39-base CDR3, in frame from base 1. TCR CDR3 regions were amplified from genomic DNA by multiplex PCR using the deep immunoSEQ assay. Extracted genomic DNA from each cell subset was spread evenly across all wells of several immunoSEQ 96-well plates, with each plate serving as a replicate. For sorted subsets, roughly 0.2 ug genomic DNA, equal to 30,000 to 35,000 T cell genomes, was loaded into each replicate PCR. Purified libraries were measured with a Qubit 3.0 fluorometer, size-checked on a Bioanalyzer 2100, and measured again with the KAPA Library Quantification kit. Every immunoSEQ 96-well plate was sequenced on a separate single-read 150-cycle Illumina NextSeq 550 flow cell. As for how the authors treated the data: Because the immunoSEQ output included only junctional sequences and no quality scores, the filtering could not be the same as the filtering used for full-length reads. Sequences were annotated with PyIR, a Python wrapper for IgBLAST v1.9, and V/J genes and CDR3 were assigned using IMGT germline references. Reads with weak V/J assignments (E-value above 1e-6), missing CDR3, stop codons, out-of-frame junctions, or ambiguous translated residues were removed. V3J clonotypes were defined as sequences sharing the same inferred V gene, J gene, and CDR3 amino acid sequence. Percentage overlap between repertoires was computed as shared unique clonotypes divided by the size of the smaller repertoire. Three approaches were used to assess repertoire richness: RTK rarefaction, the Chao1 estimator, and Recon v2.1 estimates of unobserved clonotypes. OLGA was used to compute generation probabilities for all TCRbeta clonotypes that the gDNA method yielded from a few donors. Drawn from immuneACCESS, this table holds only the in-frame rearrangements with V and J called that TCRdb kept. Clones are partly lost; checked studies trace under half to an unresolved V gene and leave the rest unexplained. V, J and clone size are those of that table, while D and trimming were read from the DNA. This sample comprises approximately 1.5 million clones, 98% of them detected only once. Of the sample, 0.4% to 0.55% falls within the top ten clones.

The donors were healthy, HIV-negative adults with no recently reported acute infections or vaccinations. Only Caucasian adults living in Nashville, Tennessee, USA were represented among the donors. CD4+ T cells were enriched by magnetic negative selection; naive cells were then positively selected on CD45RA, and the negative fraction formed the memory subset. Blood was collected by leukapheresis, and PBMCs were isolated by Ficoll-Histopaque density gradient centrifugation and then cryopreserved in liquid nitrogen vapor phase. Purity and quantity of every magnetically sorted T cell population were checked by analytical flow cytometry. Genomic DNA was isolated from every sorted fraction and measured by UV absorbance on a Nanodrop 2000c.

The V and J genes are TRBV27 and TRBJ1-2; the D gene assignment is ambiguous. This receptor was obtained from a man under 40 in good health. The sequenced sample was naive CD4+ T cells sorted from blood. The cell subset or site label on this specimen signifies: CD45RA+ positively selected. CDR3 reads: CASSLSANYGYTF. The nucleotides are TGTGCCAGCAGTTTATCGGCTAACTATGGCTACACCTTC.